Sequencing of this T cell receptor (beta chain) was carried out in a study of blood T cell repertoires in COVID-19. About the study: COVID-19 samples collected from the United States, Italy and Spain covered acute and convalescent phases. T cells, B-cell-depleted T cells, or PBMCs supplied cDNA or gDNA.

Original processing notes: Amplification of reference gene primers was used by the study to estimate nucleated cell counts. TCRdb keeps only in-frame clones here, not all; method: immunoSEQ multiplex PCR. V and J calls and clone size are as listed in that table; D and trimming were resolved from the DNA. The table lists roughly 39,000 clones, 70% to 90% of them singletons, with nearly 10% in the top ten. The CDR3 runs 14 residues. In germline, CDR1 is KGHDR, CDR2 SFDVKD. The J segment lost 5 bases and the V segment lost 6 bases, leaving 4 bases of the junction unmatched. This chain joins TRBV24-1 and TRBJ2-1, with 9 bases matching TRBD2. Sequencing was performed on peripheral blood. The sequence was obtained from a human donor in a cohort sampled during active COVID-19. CDR3 sequence (DNA): TGTGCCACCAGTAGCGGGAGGTGGGACAATGAGCAGTTCTTC. Protein product: CATSSGRWDNEQFF.